This paragraph reports one TCR beta chain. This CDR3 has 15 residues. Germline lookup yields CDR1 MNHEY and CDR2 SVGAGI. V was trimmed by 6 bases and J by 7 bases, leaving 18 bases between them. Sequencing was performed with immunoSEQ multiplex PCR; in TCRdb, only in-frame clones are kept and a portion is missing. Among about 58,000 clones listed, roughly 90% were seen once. This entry belongs to a study of blood T cell repertoires in COVID-19. The V gene is TRBV6-5, the J gene TRBJ1-4; possible D gene TRBD1, 6 bases. This receptor was obtained from a man between 60 and 75 years old with active COVID-19. The sequenced sample consisted of peripheral blood. CDR3 sequence: CASSRGLEPFEKLFF. As DNA, the CDR3 is TGTGCCAGCAGCAGGGGATTAGAGCCCTTTGAAAAACTGTTTTTT.